Listed below are T cell receptor beta chains from one sample, sequenced in a study of T cell responses to AZD1222 COVID-19 vaccine. TCRdb's table, derived via immunoSEQ multiplex PCR, lists solely in-frame clones and lacks some. The sample shows 150,000 to 170,000 clones, about 88% of them seen only once. Sequenced here: peripheral blood, sampled on day 0 of AZD1222 vaccination. These receptors were taken from an adult in good health. Both conserved end residues are part of each CDR3. A D gene is named only where the DNA matches it firmly. A row's size may be missing; if present it is once, few, many or a size class.

V: TRBV10-2
J: TRBJ1-1
size: .
D: TRBD1
CDR3: CASSEPGQGPEAFF

V: TRBV29-1
J: TRBJ1-3
size: .
D: .
CDR3: CSVDFRTGPGNTIYF

V: TRBV2
J: TRBJ2-2
size: .
D: .
CDR3: CASSEREGGELFF

V: TRBV7-6
J: TRBJ1-3
size: .
D: .
CDR3: CASSLAETFANTIYF

V: TRBV4-3
J: TRBJ2-2
size: .
D: .
CDR3: CASSQDSTANTGELFF

V: TRBV15
J: TRBJ1-6
size: .
D: TRBD1
CDR3: CATSRDGPDRDNSPLHF

V: TRBV9
J: TRBJ1-3
size: few
D: .
CDR3: CASSVDGNSGNTIYF

V: TRBV25-1
J: TRBJ2-2
size: .
D: TRBD1
CDR3: CASSHRGTNTGELFF

V: TRBV2
J: TRBJ2-7
size: .
D: TRBD2
CDR3: CASSNLAGGSYEQYF

V: TRBV3-1/TRBV3-2
J: TRBJ1-2
size: .
D: .
CDR3: CASSQESGLNYGYTF

V: TRBV15
J: TRBJ1-2
size: .
D: TRBD1
CDR3: CATSSRDSVSGYTF

V: TRBV2
J: TRBJ1-6
size: .
D: .
CDR3: CASSDLAGNSPLHF

V: TRBV5-1
J: TRBJ2-5
size: .
D: TRBD2
CDR3: CASSSQVSGAQETQYF

V: TRBV2
J: TRBJ1-1
size: .
D: .
CDR3: CASIRDAGMNTEAFF

V: TRBV23-1
J: TRBJ1-5
size: .
D: TRBD1
CDR3: CASSQSRRTGKGNQPQHF